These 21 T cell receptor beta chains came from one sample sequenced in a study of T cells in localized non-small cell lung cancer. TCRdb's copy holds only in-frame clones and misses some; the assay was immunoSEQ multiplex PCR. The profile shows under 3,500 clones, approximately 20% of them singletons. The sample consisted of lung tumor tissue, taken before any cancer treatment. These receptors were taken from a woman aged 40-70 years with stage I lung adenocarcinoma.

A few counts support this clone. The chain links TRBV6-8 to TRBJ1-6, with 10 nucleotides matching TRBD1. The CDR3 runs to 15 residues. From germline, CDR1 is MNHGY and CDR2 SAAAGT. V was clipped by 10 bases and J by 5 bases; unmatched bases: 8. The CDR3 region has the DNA TGTGCCACAGCCCCGACAGGGGGCCATAATTCACCCCTCCACTTT. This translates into CATAPTGGHNSPLHF.

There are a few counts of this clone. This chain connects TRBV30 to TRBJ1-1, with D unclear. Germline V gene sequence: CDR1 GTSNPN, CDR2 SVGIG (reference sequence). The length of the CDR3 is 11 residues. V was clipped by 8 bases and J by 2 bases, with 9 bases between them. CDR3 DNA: TGTGCCGCCGAGCGCAACACTGAAGCTTTCTTT. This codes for CAAERNTEAFF.

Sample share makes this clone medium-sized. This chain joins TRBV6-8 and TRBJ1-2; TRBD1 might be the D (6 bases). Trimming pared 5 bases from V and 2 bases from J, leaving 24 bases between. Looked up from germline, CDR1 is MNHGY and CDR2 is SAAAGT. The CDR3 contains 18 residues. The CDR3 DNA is TGTGCCAGCAGTCTATTTCAGAATCGGTTTACAGGGAACTATGGCTACACCTTC. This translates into CASSLFQNRFTGNYGYTF.

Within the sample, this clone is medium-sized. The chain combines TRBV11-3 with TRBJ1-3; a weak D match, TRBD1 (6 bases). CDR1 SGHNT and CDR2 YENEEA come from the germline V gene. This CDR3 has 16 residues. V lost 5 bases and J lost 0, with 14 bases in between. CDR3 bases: TGTGCCAGCAGCCAAGGGGGGTGGGCCTCTGGAAACACCATATATTTT. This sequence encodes CASSQGGWASGNTIYF. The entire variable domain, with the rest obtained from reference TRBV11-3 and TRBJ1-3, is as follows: EAGVVQSPRYKIIEKKQPVAFWCNPISGHNTLYWYLQNLGQGPELLIRYENEEAVDDSQLPKDRFSAERLKGVDSTLKIQPAELGDSAVYLCASSQGGWASGNTIYFGEGSWLTVV.

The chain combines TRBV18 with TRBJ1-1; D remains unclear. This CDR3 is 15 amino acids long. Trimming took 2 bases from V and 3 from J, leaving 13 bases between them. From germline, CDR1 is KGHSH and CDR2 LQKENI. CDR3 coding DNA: TGTGCCAGCTCACCAAGGGCAGTTATCGACACTGAAGCTTTCTTT. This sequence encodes CASSPRAVIDTEAFF.

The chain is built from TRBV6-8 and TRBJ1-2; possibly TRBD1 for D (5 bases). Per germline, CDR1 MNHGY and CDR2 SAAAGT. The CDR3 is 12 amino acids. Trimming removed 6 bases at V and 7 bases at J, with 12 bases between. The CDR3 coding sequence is TGTGCCAGCAGCGACGTGGGGGGTGGCTACACCTTC. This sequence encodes CASSDVGGGYTF.

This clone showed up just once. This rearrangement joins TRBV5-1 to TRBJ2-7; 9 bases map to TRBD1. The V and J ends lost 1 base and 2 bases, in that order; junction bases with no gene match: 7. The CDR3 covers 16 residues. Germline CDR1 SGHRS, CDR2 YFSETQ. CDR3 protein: CASSLRPGQGAYEQYF. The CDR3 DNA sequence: TGCGCCAGCAGCTTGCGTCCGGGACAGGGAGCCTACGAGCAGTACTTC.

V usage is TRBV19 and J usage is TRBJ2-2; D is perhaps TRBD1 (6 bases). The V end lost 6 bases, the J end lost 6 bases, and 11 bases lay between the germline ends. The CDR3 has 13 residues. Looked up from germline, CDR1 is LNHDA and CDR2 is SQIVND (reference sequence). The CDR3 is CASRLTGSGELFF. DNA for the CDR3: TGTGCCAGTAGGCTGACAGGTTCCGGGGAGCTGTTTTTT.

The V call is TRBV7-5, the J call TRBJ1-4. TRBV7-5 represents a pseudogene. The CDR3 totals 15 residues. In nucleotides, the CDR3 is TGTGCCAGCAGCCGGCCGGGCGCAACTAATGAAAAACTGTTTTTT. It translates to CASSRPGATNEKLFF.

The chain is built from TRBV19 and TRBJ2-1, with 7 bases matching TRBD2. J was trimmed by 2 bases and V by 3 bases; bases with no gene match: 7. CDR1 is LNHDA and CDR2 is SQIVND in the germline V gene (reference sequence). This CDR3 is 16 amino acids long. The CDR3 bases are TGTGCCAGTAGTATGTCCGGGGCGGGGGCCTACAATGAGCAGTTCTTC. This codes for CASSMSGAGAYNEQFF.

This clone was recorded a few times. CDR3 residues: CASSEGLGDTQYF. The CDR3 DNA reads TGTGCCAGCAGTGAAGGGCTCGGGGATACGCAGTATTTT. This chain joins TRBV6-1 and TRBJ2-3; D call uncertain. Germline values: CDR1 MNHNS, CDR2 SASEGT. There are 13 residues in the CDR3. V lost 1 base, J lost 6 bases, and 8 bases lay in between.

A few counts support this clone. Written as DNA, the CDR3 is TGTGCCAGCAGCTCCCGATTAGCGGGGGGGTTGACCGGGGAGCTGTTTTTT. Amino acids: CASSSRLAGGLTGELFF. The gene calls are TRBV2 and TRBJ2-2, with 11 bases matching TRBD2. Germline lookup yields CDR1 SNHLY and CDR2 FYNNEI. The junction had 11 bases not matched to a gene; V was cut back by 6 bases and J by 5 bases. There are 17 residues in the CDR3.

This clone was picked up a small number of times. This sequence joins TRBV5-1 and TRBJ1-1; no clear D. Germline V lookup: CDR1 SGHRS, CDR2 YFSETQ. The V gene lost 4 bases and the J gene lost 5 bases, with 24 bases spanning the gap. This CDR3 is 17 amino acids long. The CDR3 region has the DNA TGCGCCAGCAGCCACCGCTCCGGACGGGCCGGTGGGACTGAAGCTTTCTTT. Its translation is CASSHRSGRAGGTEAFF.

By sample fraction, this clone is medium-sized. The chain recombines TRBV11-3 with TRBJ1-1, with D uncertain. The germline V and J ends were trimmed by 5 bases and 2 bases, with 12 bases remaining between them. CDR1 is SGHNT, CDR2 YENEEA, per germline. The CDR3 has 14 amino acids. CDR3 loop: CASSPSQSNTEAFF. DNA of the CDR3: TGTGCCAGCAGCCCGTCACAGAGTAACACTGAAGCTTTCTTT.

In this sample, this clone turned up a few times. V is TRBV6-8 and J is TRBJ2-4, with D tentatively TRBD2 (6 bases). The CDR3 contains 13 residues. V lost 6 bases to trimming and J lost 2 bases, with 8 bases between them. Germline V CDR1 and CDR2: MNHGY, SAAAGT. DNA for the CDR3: TGTGCCAGCAGGGGGACTTCCAAAAACATTCAGTACTTC. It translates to CASRGTSKNIQYF.

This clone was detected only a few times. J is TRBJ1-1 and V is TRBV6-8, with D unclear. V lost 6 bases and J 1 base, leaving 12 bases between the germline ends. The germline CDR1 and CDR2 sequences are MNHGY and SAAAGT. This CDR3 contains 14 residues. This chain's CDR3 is CASSHEIRNTEAFF. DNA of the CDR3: TGTGCCAGCAGCCACGAGATCAGGAACACTGAAGCTTTCTTT.

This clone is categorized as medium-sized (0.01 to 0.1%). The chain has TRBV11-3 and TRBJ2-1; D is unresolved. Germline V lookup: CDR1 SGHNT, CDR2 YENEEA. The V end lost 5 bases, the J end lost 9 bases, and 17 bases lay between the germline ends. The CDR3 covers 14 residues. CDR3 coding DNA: TGTGCCAGCAGCCTTAAGACACTTTTAAGTGAGCAGTTCTTC. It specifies CASSLKTLLSEQFF.

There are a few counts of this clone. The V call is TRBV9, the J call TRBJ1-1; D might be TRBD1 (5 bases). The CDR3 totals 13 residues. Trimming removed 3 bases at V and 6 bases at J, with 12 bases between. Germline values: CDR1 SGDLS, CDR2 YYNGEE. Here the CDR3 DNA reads TGTGCCAGCAGCGGGCCCCGGGGCGCTGAAGCTTTCTTT. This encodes CASSGPRGAEAFF.

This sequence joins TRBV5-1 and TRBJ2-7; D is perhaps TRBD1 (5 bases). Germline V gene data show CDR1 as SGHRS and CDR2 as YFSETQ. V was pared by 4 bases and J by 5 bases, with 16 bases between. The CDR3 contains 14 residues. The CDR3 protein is CASSPRQMSDEQYF. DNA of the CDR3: TGCGCCAGCAGCCCTCGACAGATGTCGGACGAGCAGTACTTC.

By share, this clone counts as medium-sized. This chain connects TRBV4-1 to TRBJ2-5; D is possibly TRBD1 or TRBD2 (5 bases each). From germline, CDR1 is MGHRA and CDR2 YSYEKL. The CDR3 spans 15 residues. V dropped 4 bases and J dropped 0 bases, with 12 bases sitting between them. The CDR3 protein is CASSPGTANQETQYF. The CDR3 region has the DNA TGCGCCAGCAGCCCGGGGACCGCAAACCAAGAGACCCAGTACTTC.

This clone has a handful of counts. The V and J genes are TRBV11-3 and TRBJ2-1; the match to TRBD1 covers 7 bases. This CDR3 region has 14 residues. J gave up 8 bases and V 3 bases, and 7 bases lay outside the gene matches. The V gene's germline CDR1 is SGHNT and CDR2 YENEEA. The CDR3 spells CASSLADRPYEQFF. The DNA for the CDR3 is TGTGCCAGCAGCTTGGCGGACAGGCCCTATGAGCAGTTCTTC.